This TCR beta chain was identified in a study of blood T cell repertoires in COVID-19. Study background: Sample material is recorded as cDNA or gDNA derived from T cells, B-cell-depleted T cells, or PBMCs.

Authors' methods: Amplification of reference gene primers provided the estimated nucleated cell counts. The protocol was immunoSEQ multiplex PCR, while the TCRdb copy is restricted to in-frame clones and leaves out a portion. V and J calls and clone size are those listed in that table; D and trimming were worked out from the DNA. Of around 19,000 clones listed, over 75% were seen once; the top ten hold over 11%. This CDR3 is built from 13 residues. The germline V gene has CDR1 SNHLY and CDR2 FYNNEI. Deletions cut 4 bases from V and 1 base from J, with 5 bases between. The gene calls are TRBV2 and TRBJ1-5; D ambiguous. What was sequenced was peripheral blood. This receptor was taken from a middle-aged man with active or convalescent COVID-19. Written as DNA, the CDR3 is TGTGCCAGCAGTGTCGAGAGCAATCAGCCCCAGCATTTT. It yields the protein CASSVESNQPQHF.